This T cell receptor beta chain derives from a study of T cell changes during pregnancy in multiple sclerosis. Sequenced by immunoSEQ multiplex PCR; TCRdb stores in-frame clones only, minus some. Here the sample spans about 66,000 clones, roughly nine tenths being singletons. V lost 2 bases and J 6 bases, leaving 11 bases between the germline ends. CDR1 and CDR2 (germline): SGHDT, YYEEEE. There are 13 residues in the CDR3. The source of this sequence is a female donor with multiple sclerosis, enrolled in a pregnancy study. J is TRBJ1-1 and V is TRBV5-6; D not certain. Sample: CD8+ T cells from peripheral blood mononuclear cells, taken before pregnancy. As DNA, the CDR3 is TGTGCCAGCAGCTTTCGAGTTCATGCTGAAGCTTTCTTT. This sequence encodes CASSFRVHAEAFF.